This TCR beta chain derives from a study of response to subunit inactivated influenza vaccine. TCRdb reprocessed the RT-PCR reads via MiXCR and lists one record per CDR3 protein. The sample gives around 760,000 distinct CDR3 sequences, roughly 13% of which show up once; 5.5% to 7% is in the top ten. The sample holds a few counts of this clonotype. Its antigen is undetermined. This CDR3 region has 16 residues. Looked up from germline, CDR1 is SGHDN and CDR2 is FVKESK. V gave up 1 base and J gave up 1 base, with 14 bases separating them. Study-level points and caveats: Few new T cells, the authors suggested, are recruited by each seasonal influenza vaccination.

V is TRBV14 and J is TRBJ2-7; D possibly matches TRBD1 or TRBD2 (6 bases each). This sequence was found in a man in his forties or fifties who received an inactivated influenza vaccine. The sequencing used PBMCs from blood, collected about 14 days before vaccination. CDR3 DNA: TGTGCCAGCAGCCAAGTCCACGGAGGGGGATCCTACGAGCAGTACTTC. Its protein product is CASSQVHGGGSYEQYF.